This TCR beta chain was retrieved from a study of identical twins. This CDR3 contains 14 residues. V shed 5 bases and J shed 7 bases, with 14 bases lying between them. This clonotype was observed a single time. TCRdb reanalysed the 5' RACE reads using MiXCR and keeps one entry per CDR3 protein. Of 200,000 to 250,000 distinct CDR3 sequences in the sample, approximately 5.9% were seen once. This same sample was also taken into another study, of T cells expressing NK-cell markers.

The sample taken for sequencing was CD8+ T cells sorted from blood. This sequence originates from a woman under 30 in good health. The V gene is TRBV12-3 or TRBV12-4, the J gene TRBJ1-4, with D possibly being TRBD1 (6 bases). The CDR3 spells CASSLIQGGEKLFF. The CDR3 nucleotides read TGTGCCAGCAGTCTAATACAGGGAGGTGAAAAACTGTTTTTT.